One and the same sample provided the 11 T cell receptor beta chains below, sequenced in a study of identical twins. TCRdb reprocessed the 5' RACE reads with MiXCR, giving one entry per CDR3 protein. The table has 400,000 to 600,000 distinct CDR3 sequences, 20% to 25% seen once. These data also featured in a second study, about yellow fever vaccine responses in identical twins.

Material for sequencing was CD4+ T cells sorted from blood. These receptors came from a woman between 18 and 29 years old in good health.

The J gene is TRBJ1-2, the V gene TRBV7-9; D gene ambiguous. V was pared by 3 bases and J by 3 bases, with 11 bases between. This CDR3 spans 14 amino acids. Looked up from germline, CDR1 is SEHNR and CDR2 is FQNEAQ (reference sequence). CDR3 sequence: CASSLMGDYYGYTF. The CDR3 nucleotides read TGTGCCAGCAGCTTGATGGGAGATTACTATGGCTACACCTTC.

This sequence joins TRBV19 and TRBJ2-7; no definite D call. This CDR3 is 14 amino acids long. The germline V gene has CDR1 LNHDA and CDR2 SQIVND (reference sequence). V lost 2 bases and J 0 bases, leaving 8 bases between the germline ends. CDR3 sequence reads: CASSISASSYEQYF. In DNA form, the CDR3 reads TGTGCCAGTAGTATATCCGCTAGCTCCTACGAGCAGTACTTC.

This chain connects TRBV13 to TRBJ2-5; D perhaps matches TRBD2 (5 bases). V lost 5 bases, J lost 1 base, and 17 bases lay in between. Germline V gene sequence: CDR1 PRHDT, CDR2 FYEKMQ (reference sequence). This CDR3 is built from 16 residues. CDR3: CASSPPPASPQETQYF. The CDR3, as DNA: TGTGCCAGCAGCCCCCCGCCGGCTAGCCCCCAAGAGACCCAGTACTTC.

V is TRBV24-1 and J is TRBJ2-1, with D uncertain. The CDR3 extends over 11 amino acids. Trimming took off 6 bases at V and 9 bases at J, with 8 bases between the two ends. In germline, CDR1 is KGHDR, CDR2 SFDVKD. The CDR3 DNA is TGTGCCACCAGTCATCGGTTTGAGCAGTTCTTC. Protein sequence: CATSHRFEQFF.

This clonotype turned up a few times. The chain combines TRBV7-8 with TRBJ1-4; D ambiguous. Deletions cut 4 bases from V and 7 bases from J, with 13 bases between. The germline CDR1 and CDR2 sequences are SGHVS and FQNEAQ. The CDR3 length is 14 residues. Written as DNA, the CDR3 is TGTGCCAGCAGCTCTGGCTGGAGTTCTGAAAAACTGTTTTTT. Translated, it gives CASSSGWSSEKLFF.

This clonotype occurred a few times. The chain links TRBV18 to TRBJ2-6; D is uncertain. In germline, CDR1 is KGHSH, CDR2 LQKENI. V lost 2 bases and J 0 bases, leaving 14 bases between the germline ends. This CDR3 spans 18 amino acids. The CDR3 nucleotides are TGTGCCAGCTCACCAGAACCGAGGCCCCACTCTGGGGCCAACGTCCTGACTTTC. Protein sequence: CASSPEPRPHSGANVLTF.

This clonotype was seen only once. V gene TRBV24-1 combines with J gene TRBJ2-5; 8 bases are shared with TRBD1. The CDR3 is 15 amino acids. The germline gives CDR1 KGHDR, CDR2 SFDVKD. Germline trimming cut 4 bases from V and 7 bases from J; bases unmatched to any gene: 10. CDR3 in amino acids: CATSDARGPDWTQYF. DNA of the CDR3: TGTGCCACCAGTGACGCCAGGGGGCCGGATTGGACCCAGTACTTC.

The rearrangement joins TRBV5-1 to TRBJ2-1; D is perhaps TRBD2 (5 bases). CDR3 size: 14 residues. V was cut by 3 bases and J by 8 bases, with 15 bases left in between. Per the germline V gene, CDR1 is SGHRS and CDR2 is YFSETQ. The CDR3 DNA sequence: TGCGCCAGCAGCTCCTATAGAGGGCGGGATGAGCAGTTCTTC. Encoded protein: CASSSYRGRDEQFF.

The chain carries TRBV4-1 and TRBJ1-2; 8 positions agree with TRBD1. The V segment lost 0 bases and the J segment 4 bases; nucleotides outside the gene matches: 7. Looked up from germline, CDR1 is MGHRA and CDR2 is YSYEKL. This CDR3 contains 16 residues. CDR3 nucleotide sequence: TGCGCCAGCAGCCAAGACCAGGGGGCGTTTGTCTATGGCTACACCTTC. Translating it yields CASSQDQGAFVYGYTF.

This clonotype was detected a few times. The chain combines TRBV4-1 with TRBJ1-1; weak D call: TRBD1 (5 bases). The CDR3 sequence is 16 residues long. The germline V gene encodes CDR1 MGHRA and CDR2 YSYEKL. Trimming removed 4 bases from V and 0 bases from J, with 15 bases in between. The CDR3 loop reads CASSLLLGGMNTEAFF. Here the CDR3 DNA reads TGCGCCAGCAGCCTTCTCCTTGGGGGGATGAACACTGAAGCTTTCTTT.

The rearrangement links TRBV19 to TRBJ2-4; 11 bases are a match to TRBD2. Germline CDR1 reads LNHDA; CDR2 reads SQIVND (reference sequence). Losses at the gene ends were 7 bases for V and 3 bases for J; bases not matched to a gene: 8. The CDR3 has 16 amino acids. CDR3 nucleotide sequence: TGTGCCAGTAAACGACTAGCGGGGCTTGGCAAAAACATTCAGTACTTC. Translating gives CASKRLAGLGKNIQYF.